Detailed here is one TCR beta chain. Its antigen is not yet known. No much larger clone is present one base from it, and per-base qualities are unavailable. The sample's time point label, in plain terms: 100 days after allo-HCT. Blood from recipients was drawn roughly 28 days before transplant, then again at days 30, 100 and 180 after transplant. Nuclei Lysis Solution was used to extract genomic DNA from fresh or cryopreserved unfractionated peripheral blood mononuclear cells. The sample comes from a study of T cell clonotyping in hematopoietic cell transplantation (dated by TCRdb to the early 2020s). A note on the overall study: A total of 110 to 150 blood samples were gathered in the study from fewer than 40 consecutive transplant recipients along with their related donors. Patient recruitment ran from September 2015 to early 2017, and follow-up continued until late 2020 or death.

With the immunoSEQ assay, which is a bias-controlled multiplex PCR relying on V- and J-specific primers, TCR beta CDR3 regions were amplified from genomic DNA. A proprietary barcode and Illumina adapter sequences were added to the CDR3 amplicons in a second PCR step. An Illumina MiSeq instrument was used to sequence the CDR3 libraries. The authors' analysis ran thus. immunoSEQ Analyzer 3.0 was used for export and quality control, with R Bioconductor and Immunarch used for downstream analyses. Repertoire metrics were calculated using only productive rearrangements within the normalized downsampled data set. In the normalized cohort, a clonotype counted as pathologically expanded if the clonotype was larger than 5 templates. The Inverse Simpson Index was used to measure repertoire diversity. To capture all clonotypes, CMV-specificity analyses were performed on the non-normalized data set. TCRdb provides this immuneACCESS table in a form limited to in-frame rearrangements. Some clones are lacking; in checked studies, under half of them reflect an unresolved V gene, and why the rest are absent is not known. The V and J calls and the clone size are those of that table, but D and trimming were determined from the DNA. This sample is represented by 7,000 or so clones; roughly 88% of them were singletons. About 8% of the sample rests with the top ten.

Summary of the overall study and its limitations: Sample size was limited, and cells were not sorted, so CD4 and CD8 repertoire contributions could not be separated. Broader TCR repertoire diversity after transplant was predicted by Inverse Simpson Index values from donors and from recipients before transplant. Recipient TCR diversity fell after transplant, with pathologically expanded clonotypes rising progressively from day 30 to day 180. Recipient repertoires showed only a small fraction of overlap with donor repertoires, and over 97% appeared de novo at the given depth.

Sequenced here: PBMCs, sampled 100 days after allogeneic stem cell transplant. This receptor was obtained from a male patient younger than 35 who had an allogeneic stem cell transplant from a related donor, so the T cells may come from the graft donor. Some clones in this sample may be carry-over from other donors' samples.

The bases are TGTGCCAGCAGCGCCCGACTAGCGGCGTACAATGAGCAGTTCTTC. This sequence encodes CASSARLAAYNEQFF. The rearrangement combines TRBV11-3 with TRBJ2-1; TRBD2 matches 9 bases in the middle. The CDR3 covers 15 residues, taking in both the cysteine and the phenylalanine. The read is trimmed to its CDR3 DNA, 45 bases read in frame from base 1. From a lookup of the germline V gene, CDR1 and CDR2 are SGHNT and YENEEA. The germline V end is reduced by 5 bases and the J end by 4 bases; junction bases left unmatched: 6. The CDR3, completed at both ends by the reference TRBV11-3 and TRBJ2-1 genes, gives the full variable domain EAGVVQSPRYKIIEKKQPVAFWCNPISGHNTLYWYLQNLGQGPELLIRYENEEAVDDSQLPKDRFSAERLKGVDSTLKIQPAELGDSAVYLCASSARLAAYNEQFFGPGTRLTVL.